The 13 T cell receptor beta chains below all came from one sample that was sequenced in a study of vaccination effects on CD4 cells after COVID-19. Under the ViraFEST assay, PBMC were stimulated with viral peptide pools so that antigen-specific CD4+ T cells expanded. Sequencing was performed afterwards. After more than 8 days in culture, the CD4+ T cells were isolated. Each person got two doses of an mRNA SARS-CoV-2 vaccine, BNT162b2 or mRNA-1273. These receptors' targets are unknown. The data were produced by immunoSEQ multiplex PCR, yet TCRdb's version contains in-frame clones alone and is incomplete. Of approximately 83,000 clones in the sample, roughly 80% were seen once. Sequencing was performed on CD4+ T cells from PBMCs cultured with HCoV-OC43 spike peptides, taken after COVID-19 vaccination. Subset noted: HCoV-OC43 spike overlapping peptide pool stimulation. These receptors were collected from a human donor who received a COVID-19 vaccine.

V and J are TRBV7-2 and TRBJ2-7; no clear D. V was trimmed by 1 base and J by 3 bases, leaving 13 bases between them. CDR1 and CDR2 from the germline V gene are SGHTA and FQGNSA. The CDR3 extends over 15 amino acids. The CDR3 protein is CASSLVGMEYYEQYV. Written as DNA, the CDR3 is TGTGCCAGCAGCTTAGTGGGGATGGAGTACTACGAGCAGTACGTC.

For the CDR3, the DNA is TGTGCCAGCAGTGATCAGGGGTGGGATTATAGCAATCAGCCCCAGCATTTT. Amino acid sequence: CASSDQGWDYSNQPQHF. The genes are TRBV6-1 and TRBJ1-5, with D possibly TRBD1 on 6 matching bases. Germline CDR1 MNHNS, CDR2 SASEGT. With 3 bases removed from V and 0 bases from J, the gap between germline ends came to 15 bases. This CDR3 is built from 17 residues.

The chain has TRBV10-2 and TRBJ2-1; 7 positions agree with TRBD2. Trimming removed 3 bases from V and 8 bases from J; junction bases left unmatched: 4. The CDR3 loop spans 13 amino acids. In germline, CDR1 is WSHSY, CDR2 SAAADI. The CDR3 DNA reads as TGCGCCAGCAGTGATCCAGGGAGGGATGAGCAGTTCTTC. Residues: CASSDPGRDEQFF.

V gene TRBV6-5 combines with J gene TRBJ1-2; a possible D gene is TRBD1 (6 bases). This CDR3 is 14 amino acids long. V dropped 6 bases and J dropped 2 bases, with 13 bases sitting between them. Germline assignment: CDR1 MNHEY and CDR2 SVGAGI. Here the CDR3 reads CASSSTTGNYGYTF. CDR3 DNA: TGTGCCAGCAGCTCCACGACAGGCAACTATGGCTACACCTTC.

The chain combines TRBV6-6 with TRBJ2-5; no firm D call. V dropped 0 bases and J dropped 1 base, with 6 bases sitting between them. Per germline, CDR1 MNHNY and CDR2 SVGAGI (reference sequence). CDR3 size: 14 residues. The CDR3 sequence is CASSYSPSQETQYF. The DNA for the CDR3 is TGTGCCAGCAGTTACTCACCTAGCCAAGAGACCCAGTACTTC.

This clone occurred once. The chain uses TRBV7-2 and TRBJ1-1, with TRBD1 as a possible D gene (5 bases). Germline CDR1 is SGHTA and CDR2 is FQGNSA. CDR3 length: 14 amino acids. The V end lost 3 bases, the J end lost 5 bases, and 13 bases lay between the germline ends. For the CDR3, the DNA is TGTGCCAGCAGCTTTTCCGGGGCGGGAACTGAAGCTTTCTTT. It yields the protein CASSFSGAGTEAFF.

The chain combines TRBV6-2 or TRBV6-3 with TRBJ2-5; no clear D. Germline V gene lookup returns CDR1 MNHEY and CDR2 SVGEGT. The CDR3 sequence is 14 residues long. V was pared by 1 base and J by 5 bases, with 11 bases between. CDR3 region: CASSYFGEMETQYF. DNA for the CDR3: TGTGCCAGCAGTTACTTTGGGGAAATGGAGACCCAGTACTTC.

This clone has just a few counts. CDR3 protein: CASSEELRGGGQETQYF. CDR3 nucleotides: TGTGCCAGCAGTGAAGAACTGCGTGGAGGGGGTCAAGAGACCCAGTACTTC. The chain combines TRBV6-1 with TRBJ2-5; D is possibly TRBD1 or TRBD2 (6 bases each). The V gene's germline CDR1 is MNHNS and CDR2 SASEGT. This CDR3 has 17 residues. Deletions cut 1 base from V and 2 bases from J, with 17 bases between.

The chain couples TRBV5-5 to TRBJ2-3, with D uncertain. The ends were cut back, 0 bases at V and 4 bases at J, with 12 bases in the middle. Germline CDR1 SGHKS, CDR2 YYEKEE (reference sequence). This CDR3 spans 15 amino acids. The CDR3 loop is CASSLGQPGADTQYF. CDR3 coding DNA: TGTGCCAGCAGCTTGGGTCAGCCCGGCGCAGATACGCAGTATTTT. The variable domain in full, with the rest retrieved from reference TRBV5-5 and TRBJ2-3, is DAGVTQSPTHLIKTRGQQVTLRCSPISGHKSVSWYQQVLGQGPQFIFQYYEKEERGRGNFPDRFSARQFPNYSSELNVNALLLGDSALYLCASSLGQPGADTQYFGPGTRLTVL.

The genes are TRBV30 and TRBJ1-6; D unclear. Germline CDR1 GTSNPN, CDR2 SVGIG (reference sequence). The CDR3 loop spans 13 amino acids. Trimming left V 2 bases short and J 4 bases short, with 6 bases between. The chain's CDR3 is CAWSSVYNSPLHF. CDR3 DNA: TGTGCCTGGAGTTCGGTATATAATTCACCCCTCCACTTT.

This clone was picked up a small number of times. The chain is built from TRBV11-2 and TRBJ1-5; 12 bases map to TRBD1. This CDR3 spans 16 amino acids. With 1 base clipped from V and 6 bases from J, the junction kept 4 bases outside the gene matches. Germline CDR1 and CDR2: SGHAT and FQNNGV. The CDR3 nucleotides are TGTGCCAGCAGCTTAGGCGGGACAGGGGGCACTCAGCCCCAGCATTTT. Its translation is CASSLGGTGGTQPQHF.

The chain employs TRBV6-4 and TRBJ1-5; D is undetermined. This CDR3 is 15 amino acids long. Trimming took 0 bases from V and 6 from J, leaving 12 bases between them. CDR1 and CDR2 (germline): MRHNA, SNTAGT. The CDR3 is CASSDSKGSGQPQHF. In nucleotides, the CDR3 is TGTGCCAGCAGTGACTCGAAAGGCTCGGGTCAGCCCCAGCATTTT.

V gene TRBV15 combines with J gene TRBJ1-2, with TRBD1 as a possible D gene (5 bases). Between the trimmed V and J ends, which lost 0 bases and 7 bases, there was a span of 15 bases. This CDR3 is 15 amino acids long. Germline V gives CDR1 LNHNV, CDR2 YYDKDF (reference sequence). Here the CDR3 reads CATSRDWVGETGYTF. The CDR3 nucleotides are TGTGCCACCAGCAGAGATTGGGTGGGGGAGACTGGCTACACCTTC.